These 13 T cell receptor beta chains were sequenced from one sample in a study of blood T cell repertoires in COVID-19. The repertoire was sequenced with immunoSEQ multiplex PCR; TCRdb's copy has only in-frame clones and lacks some. The sample has roughly 180,000 clones, around 94% seen once. Material for sequencing was peripheral blood. Source of these receptors: a man aged 30 to 39 with COVID-19, enrolled during active disease.

The V and J genes are TRBV7-9 and TRBJ2-3; D is unresolved. CDR3 length equals 15 residues. Germline V CDR1 and CDR2: SEHNR, FQNEAQ (reference sequence). Between the trimmed V and J ends, which lost 3 bases and 2 bases, there was a span of 12 bases. In DNA, the CDR3 is TGTGCCAGCAGCTTTCTATCCGACATCACAGATACGCAGTATTTT. Protein product: CASSFLSDITDTQYF.

The CDR3 DNA is TGTGCCAGTAGTCCCATCCCCGGCGGGGAGCTGTTTTTT. It specifies CASSPIPGGELFF. This chain joins TRBV19 and TRBJ2-2; D uncertain. V was trimmed by 5 bases and J by 7 bases, leaving 11 bases between them. The CDR3 runs to 13 residues. The germline V gene has CDR1 LNHDA and CDR2 SQIVND (reference sequence).

The chain has TRBV6-5 and TRBJ1-2, with D unresolved. The germline V and J ends were trimmed by 0 bases and 7 bases, with 12 bases remaining between them. Germline CDR1 and CDR2: MNHEY and SVGAGI. CDR3 size: 14 residues. In DNA form, the CDR3 reads TGTGCCAGCAGTTACTCGGAGGCAGTCGGTGGCTACACCTTC. Amino acid sequence: CASSYSEAVGGYTF.

This rearrangement joins TRBV7-3 to TRBJ1-1, with 7 bases lining up with TRBD1. CDR1 is SGHTA, CDR2 FQGTGA, per germline. The CDR3 is 13 amino acids. Trimming took 5 bases from V and 8 from J; bases not matched to a gene: 8. CDR3 bases: TGTGCCAGCAGCCCCCGACAGGGTGGAGAAGCTTTCTTT. Residues: CASSPRQGGEAFF.

This clone was seen just once. The V call is TRBV5-1, the J call TRBJ1-2; 10 bases fit TRBD1. Germline V CDR1 and CDR2: SGHRS, YFSETQ. The CDR3 is made up of 14 amino acids. Losses at the gene ends were 0 bases for V and 6 bases for J; bases not matched to a gene: 2. CDR3 region: CASSLGGQGDGYTF. CDR3 bases: TGCGCCAGCAGCTTGGGCGGACAGGGGGATGGCTACACCTTC. Drawing the rest from reference TRBV5-1 and TRBJ1-2, the complete variable domain is KAGVTQTPRYLIKTRGQQVTLSCSPISGHRSVSWYQQTPGQGLQFLFEYFSETQRNKGNFPGRFSGRQFSNSRSEMNVSTLELGDSALYLCASSLGGQGDGYTFGSGTRLTVV.

V usage is TRBV5-1 and J usage is TRBJ2-1; TRBD2 is a possible D gene (6 bases). Trimming took off 4 bases at V and 1 base at J, with 12 bases between the two ends. This CDR3 comprises 15 residues. The germline V gene encodes CDR1 SGHRS and CDR2 YFSETQ. This CDR3 reads CASSLASESYNEQFF. CDR3 sequence (DNA): TGCGCCAGCAGCCTGGCTAGCGAGTCCTACAATGAGCAGTTCTTC.

The CDR3 is CSAGDRGDTEAFF. CDR3 nucleotides: TGCAGCGCGGGGGACAGGGGGGACACTGAAGCTTTCTTT. The rearrangement joins TRBV29-1 to TRBJ1-1; 11 bases match TRBD1. Germline V gene sequence: CDR1 SQVTM, CDR2 ANQGSEA. V shed 7 bases and J 3 bases; nucleotides not matched to a gene: 4. The CDR3 sequence is 13 residues long.

To note about this clone: The junction shows a germline mismatch at one end, possibly a read error. CDR3 protein: CVSSLMGFRKEENYGYTF. CDR3 DNA: TGTGTCAGCAGTTTAATGGGTTTTCGAAAAGAGGAAAACTATGGCTACACCTTC. This chain links TRBV27 with TRBJ1-2; D unclear. The germline CDR1 and CDR2 sequences are MNHEY and SMNVEV (reference sequence). The CDR3 totals 18 residues.

The chain uses TRBV5-6 and TRBJ2-5, with a possible D match to TRBD2 (5 bases). Germline V gene data show CDR1 as SGHDT and CDR2 as YYEEEE. Trimming took 4 bases from V and 2 from J, leaving 24 bases between them. The CDR3 loop spans 18 amino acids. The CDR3 DNA sequence: TGTGCCAGCAGCCAGTCATTCGGGAAGGTGGAATTGCAAGAGACCCAGTACTTC. Amino acids: CASSQSFGKVELQETQYF.

The J gene is TRBJ2-3, the V gene TRBV7-2, with 7 bases lining up with TRBD2. This CDR3 spans 15 amino acids. J gave up 1 base and V 3 bases, and 4 bases lay outside the gene matches. Germline-derived CDR1 and CDR2 are SGHTA and FQGNSA. The CDR3 DNA is TGTGCCAGCAGCTTCAGCAGCGGGGGCACAGATACGCAGTATTTT. This codes for CASSFSSGGTDTQYF.

V gene TRBV6-5 combines with J gene TRBJ1-4; 9 bases align to TRBD1. Germline CDR1 reads MNHEY; CDR2 reads SVGAGI. The CDR3 runs to 15 residues. V shed 6 bases, J shed 8 bases, and the junction held 10 bases outside the gene matches. CDR3: CASRLNRGLGEKLFF. The CDR3 nucleotides are TGTGCCAGCAGGCTAAACAGGGGGCTAGGGGAAAAACTGTTTTTT.

The chain links TRBV27 to TRBJ1-1; TRBD1 is a possible D gene (6 bases). V was clipped by 0 bases and J by 7 bases, with 6 bases between them. The CDR3 sequence is 12 residues long. The germline V gene encodes CDR1 MNHEY and CDR2 SMNVEV (reference sequence). The CDR3 spells CASSLSGGEAFF. The CDR3 DNA reads TGTGCCAGCAGTTTATCAGGGGGTGAAGCTTTCTTT.

The V and J genes are TRBV30 and TRBJ1-1; D not certain. Trimming took off 0 bases at V and 1 base at J, with 9 bases between the two ends. CDR3 length: 14 residues. From germline, CDR1 is GTSNPN and CDR2 SVGIG (reference sequence). The DNA of the CDR3 is TGTGCCTGGAGTGTACTTGAGGGGAACACTGAAGCTTTCTTT. Protein: CAWSVLEGNTEAFF.